This record covers a single T cell receptor beta chain. The data originate from a study of T cell changes during pregnancy in multiple sclerosis. The CDR3 has 14 amino acids. V lost 4 bases and J lost 6; bases outside the gene matches: 8. CDR1 MDHEN and CDR2 SYDVKM come from the germline V gene. Repertoires were generated with immunoSEQ multiplex PCR, while TCRdb's copy carries only in-frame clones and drops some. The sample holds 44,000 or so clones, around nine tenths seen once. The J gene is TRBJ1-1, the V gene TRBV28, with 7 bases fitting TRBD1. This TCR was sampled from a female donor in good health, enrolled as a control in a pregnancy study. Source: CD8+ T cells from peripheral blood mononuclear cells, taken after pregnancy. The CDR3 region has the DNA TGTGCCAGCAGTTCCGTGACAGGGTCGGCTGAAGCTTTCTTT. This encodes CASSSVTGSAEAFF.